The T cell receptor (beta chain) under discussion was sequenced for a study of coeliac disease. General study points: TRB repertoires were largely private, with most amino acid sequences found in only one sample. In active celiac disease, intraepithelial and lamina propria TRB and TRG repertoires were less clonal than controls.

The CDR3 totals 13 residues. V dropped 5 bases and J dropped 2 bases, with 9 bases sitting between them. Per the germline V gene, CDR1 is MNHEY and CDR2 is SVGAGI. On this clone: What it binds is unknown.

Using immunoSEQ multiplex PCR, the repertoire was profiled, and TCRdb retains in-frame clones only, with some absent. The sample comprises about 3,700 clones, more than 65% of which are singletons, and roughly 8% rests with the top ten. Cells were frozen in aliquots of roughly 500,000, and one aliquot per fraction was sequenced. This clonotype was obtained from a man aged 25-45 years with celiac disease. The chain carries TRBV6-5 and TRBJ1-1, with D perhaps matching TRBD1 (6 bases). What was sequenced was intraepithelial lymphocytes from the gut. Written as DNA, the CDR3 is TGTGCCAGCAGTCGGGGACAAAACACTGAAGCTTTCTTT. This encodes CASSRGQNTEAFF.